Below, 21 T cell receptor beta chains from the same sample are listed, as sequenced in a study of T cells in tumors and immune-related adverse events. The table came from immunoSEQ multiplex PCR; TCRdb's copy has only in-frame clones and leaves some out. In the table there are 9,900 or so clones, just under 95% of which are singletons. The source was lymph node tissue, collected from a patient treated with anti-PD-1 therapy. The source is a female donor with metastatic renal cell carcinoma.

CDR3 in DNA: TGTGCCAGTAGCCCCGGACAGGGGAGCACTGAAGCTTTCTTT. This gives the protein CASSPGQGSTEAFF. V usage is TRBV19 and J usage is TRBJ1-1, with 9 nucleotides matching TRBD1. The CDR3 runs 14 residues. Trimming cost V 6 bases and J 4 bases; bases outside gene matches: 6. CDR1 LNHDA and CDR2 SQIVND come from the germline V gene (reference sequence).

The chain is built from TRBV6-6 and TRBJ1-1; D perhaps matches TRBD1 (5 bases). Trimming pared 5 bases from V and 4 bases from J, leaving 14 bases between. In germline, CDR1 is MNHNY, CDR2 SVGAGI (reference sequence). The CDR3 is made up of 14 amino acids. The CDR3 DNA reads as TGTGCCAGCAGTCGCGACAGAGTGGGCACTGAAGCTTTCTTT. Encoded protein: CASSRDRVGTEAFF.

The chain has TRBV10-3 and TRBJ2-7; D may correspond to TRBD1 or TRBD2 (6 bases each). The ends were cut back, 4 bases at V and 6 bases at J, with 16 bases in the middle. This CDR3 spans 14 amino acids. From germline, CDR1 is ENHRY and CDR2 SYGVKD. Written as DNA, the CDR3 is TGTGCCATCAGTGGCCACAGGGAGGTGGGCGAGCAGTACTTC. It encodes CAISGHREVGEQYF.

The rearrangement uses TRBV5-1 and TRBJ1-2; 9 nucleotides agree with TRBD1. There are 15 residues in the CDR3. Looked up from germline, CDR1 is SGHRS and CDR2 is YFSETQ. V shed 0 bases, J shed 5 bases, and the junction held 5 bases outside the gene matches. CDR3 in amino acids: CASSLVQGAGYGYTF. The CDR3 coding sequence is TGCGCCAGCAGCTTGGTACAGGGGGCTGGATATGGCTACACCTTC.

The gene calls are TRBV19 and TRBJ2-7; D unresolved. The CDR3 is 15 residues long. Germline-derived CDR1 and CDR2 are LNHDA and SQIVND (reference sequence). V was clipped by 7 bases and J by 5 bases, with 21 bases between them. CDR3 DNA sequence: TGTGCCAGTACCTATCCCCGGACCTTACGCAACGAGCAGTACTTC. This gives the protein CASTYPRTLRNEQYF.

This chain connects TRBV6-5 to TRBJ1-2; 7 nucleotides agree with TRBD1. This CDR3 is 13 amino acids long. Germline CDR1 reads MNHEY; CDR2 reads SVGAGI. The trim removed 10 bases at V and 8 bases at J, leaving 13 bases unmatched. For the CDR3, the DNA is TGTGCCACACGATCGGACAGGCTAAGGGGCTACACCTTC. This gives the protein CATRSDRLRGYTF.

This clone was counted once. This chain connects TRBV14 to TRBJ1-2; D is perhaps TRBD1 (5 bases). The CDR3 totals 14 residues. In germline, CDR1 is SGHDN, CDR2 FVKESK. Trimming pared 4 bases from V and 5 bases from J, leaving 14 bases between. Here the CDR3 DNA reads TGTGCCAGCAGCCTCAATAGGGGATGGTATGGCTACACCTTC. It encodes CASSLNRGWYGYTF. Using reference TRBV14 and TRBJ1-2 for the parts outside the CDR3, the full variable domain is EAGVTQFPSHSVIEKGQTVTLRCDPISGHDNLYWYRRVMGKEIKFLLHFVKESKQDESGMPNNRFLAERTGGTYSTLKVQPAELEDSGVYFCASSLNRGWYGYTFGSGTRLTVV.

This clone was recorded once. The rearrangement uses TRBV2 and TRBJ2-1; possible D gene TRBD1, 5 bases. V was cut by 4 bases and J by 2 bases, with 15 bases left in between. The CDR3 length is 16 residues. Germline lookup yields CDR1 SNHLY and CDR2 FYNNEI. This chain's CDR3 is CASSGFLDIPYNEQFF. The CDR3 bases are TGTGCCAGCAGTGGTTTTTTGGACATTCCCTACAATGAGCAGTTCTTC.

The DNA for the CDR3 is TGTGCCAGCTCACCACCGCGGGGAGACGCTAACTATGGCTACACCTTC. This sequence encodes CASSPPRGDANYGYTF. This chain links TRBV18 with TRBJ1-2; D ambiguous. There are 16 residues in the CDR3. The V end lost 0 bases, the J end lost 0 bases, and 11 bases lay between the germline ends. Germline V lookup: CDR1 KGHSH, CDR2 LQKENI.

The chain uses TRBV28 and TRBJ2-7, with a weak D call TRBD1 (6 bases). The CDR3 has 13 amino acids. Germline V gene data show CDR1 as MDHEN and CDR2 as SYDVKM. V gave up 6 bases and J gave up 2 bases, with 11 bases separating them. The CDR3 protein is CASSPGQTYEQYF. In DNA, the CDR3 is TGTGCCAGCAGCCCGGGACAAACCTACGAGCAGTACTTC.

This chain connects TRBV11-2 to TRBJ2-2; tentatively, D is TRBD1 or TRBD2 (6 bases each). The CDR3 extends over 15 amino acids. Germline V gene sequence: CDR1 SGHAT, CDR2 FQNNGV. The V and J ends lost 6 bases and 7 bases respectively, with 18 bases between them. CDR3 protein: CASRLPGGSSGELFF. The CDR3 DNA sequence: TGTGCCAGCAGGCTTCCCGGGGGCTCTAGCGGGGAGCTGTTTTTT.

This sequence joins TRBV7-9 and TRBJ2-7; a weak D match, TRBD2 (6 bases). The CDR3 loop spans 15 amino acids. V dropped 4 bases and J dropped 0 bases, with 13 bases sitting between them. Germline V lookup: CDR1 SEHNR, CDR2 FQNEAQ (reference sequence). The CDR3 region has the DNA TGTGCCAGCAGCTCAACTCGGGGGACCTCCTACGAGCAGTACTTC. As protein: CASSSTRGTSYEQYF.

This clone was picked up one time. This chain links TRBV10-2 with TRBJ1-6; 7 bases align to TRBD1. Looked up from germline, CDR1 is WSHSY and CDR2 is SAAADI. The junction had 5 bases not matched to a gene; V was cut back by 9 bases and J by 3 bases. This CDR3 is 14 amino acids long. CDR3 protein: CASTQGNYNSPLHF. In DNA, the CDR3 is TGCGCCAGTACACAGGGGAACTATAATTCACCCCTCCACTTT.

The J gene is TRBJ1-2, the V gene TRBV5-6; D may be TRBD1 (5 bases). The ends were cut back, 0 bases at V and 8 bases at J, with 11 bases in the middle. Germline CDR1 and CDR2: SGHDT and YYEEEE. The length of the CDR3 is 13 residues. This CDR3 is CASSLAAGRGYTF. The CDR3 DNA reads TGTGCCAGCAGCTTGGCGGCAGGGCGAGGCTACACCTTC.

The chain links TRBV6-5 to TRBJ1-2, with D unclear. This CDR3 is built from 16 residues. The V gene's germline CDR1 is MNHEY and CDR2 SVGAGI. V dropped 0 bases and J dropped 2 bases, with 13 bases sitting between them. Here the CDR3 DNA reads TGTGCCAGCAGTTACTCGGTTCCAGAAACCAACTATGGCTACACCTTC. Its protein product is CASSYSVPETNYGYTF.

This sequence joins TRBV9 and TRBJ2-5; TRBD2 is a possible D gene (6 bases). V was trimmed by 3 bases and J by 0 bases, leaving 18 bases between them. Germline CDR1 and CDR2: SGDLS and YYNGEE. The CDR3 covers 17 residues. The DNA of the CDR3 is TGTGCCAGCAGCGCCCAGACTAGTAGTCCCTACCAAGAGACCCAGTACTTC. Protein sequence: CASSAQTSSPYQETQYF.

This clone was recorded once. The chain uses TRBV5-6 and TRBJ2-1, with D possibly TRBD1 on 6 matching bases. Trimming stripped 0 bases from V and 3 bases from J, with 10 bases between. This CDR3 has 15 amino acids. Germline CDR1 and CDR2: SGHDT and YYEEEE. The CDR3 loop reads CASSLEVGGYNEQFF. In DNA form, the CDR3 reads TGTGCCAGCAGCTTGGAGGTAGGGGGCTACAATGAGCAGTTCTTC. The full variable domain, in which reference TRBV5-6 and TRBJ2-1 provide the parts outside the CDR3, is DAGVTQSPTHLIKTRGQQVTLRCSPKSGHDTVSWYQQALGQGPQFIFQYYEEEERQRGNFPDRFSGHQFPNYSSELNVNALLLGDSALYLCASSLEVGGYNEQFFGPGTRLTVL.

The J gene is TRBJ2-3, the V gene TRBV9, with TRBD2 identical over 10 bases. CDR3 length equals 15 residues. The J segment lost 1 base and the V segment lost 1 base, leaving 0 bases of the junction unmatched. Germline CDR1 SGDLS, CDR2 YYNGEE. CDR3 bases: TGTGCCAGCAGCGTACTAGCGGGGGGCACAGATACGCAGTATTTT. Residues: CASSVLAGGTDTQYF.

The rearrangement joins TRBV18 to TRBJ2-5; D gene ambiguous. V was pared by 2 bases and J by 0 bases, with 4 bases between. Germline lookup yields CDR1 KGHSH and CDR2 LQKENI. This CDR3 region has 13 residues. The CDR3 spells CASSPGYQETQYF. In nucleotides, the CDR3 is TGTGCCAGCTCACCAGGGTACCAAGAGACCCAGTACTTC. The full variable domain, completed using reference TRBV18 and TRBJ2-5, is NAGVMQNPRHLVRRRGQEARLRCSPMKGHSHVYWYRQLPEEGLKFMVYLQKENIIDESGMPKERFSAEFPKEGPSILRIQQVVRGDSAAYFCASSPGYQETQYFGPGTRLLVL.

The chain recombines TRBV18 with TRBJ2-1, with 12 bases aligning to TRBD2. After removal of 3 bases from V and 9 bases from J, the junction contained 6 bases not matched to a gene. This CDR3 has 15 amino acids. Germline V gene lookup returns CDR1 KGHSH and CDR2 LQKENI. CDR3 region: CASSPGTSGSFEQFF. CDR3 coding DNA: TGTGCCAGCTCACCGGGGACTAGCGGGTCTTTTGAGCAGTTCTTC.

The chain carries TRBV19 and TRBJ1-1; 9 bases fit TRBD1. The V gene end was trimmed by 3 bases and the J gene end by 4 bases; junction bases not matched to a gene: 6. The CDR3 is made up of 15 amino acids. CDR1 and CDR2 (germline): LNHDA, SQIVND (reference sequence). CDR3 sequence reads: CASSIGTGWGTEAFF. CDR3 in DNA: TGTGCCAGTAGTATCGGGACAGGGTGGGGCACTGAAGCTTTCTTT. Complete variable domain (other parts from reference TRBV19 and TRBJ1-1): DGGITQSPKYLFRKEGQNVTLSCEQNLNHDAMYWYRQDPGQGLRLIYYSQIVNDFQKGDIAEGYSVSREKKESFPLTVTSAQKNPTAFYLCASSIGTGWGTEAFFGQGTRLTVV.